This TCR beta chain was sequenced during a study of PD-1 blockade in classical Hodgkin lymphoma. Here immunoSEQ multiplex PCR was the method, and the copy in TCRdb shows in-frame clones only, minus some. The table lists roughly 17,000 clones, approximately 86% of them singletons. Findings and limits, study-wide: Whatever underlies the repertoire differences (possibly disease activity or prior therapy) remains undefined. Newly diagnosed patients had baseline TCR diversity that was reportedly lower than that of healthy donors.

Only one count was recorded for this clone. Its cognate antigen is unknown. The CDR3 covers 14 residues. Trimming cost V 7 bases and J 4 bases; bases outside gene matches: 7. CDR1 is ENHRY and CDR2 is SYGVKD in the germline V gene. Time point reported: newly diagnosed, previously untreated cHL patient sample. Comparison came from newly diagnosed, untreated classical Hodgkin lymphoma PBMCs. This TCR was recovered from a human donor with classical Hodgkin lymphoma. The chain carries TRBV10-3 and TRBJ2-3; 8 nucleotides match TRBD1. Material: peripheral blood mononuclear cells (PBMCs). The CDR3 spells CAIMQGRGPDTQYF. The CDR3 bases are TGTGCCATCATGCAAGGCAGGGGGCCAGATACGCAGTATTTT.